Reported below is one T cell receptor beta chain. CDR1 MNHEY and CDR2 SMNVEV come from the germline V gene (reference sequence). The CDR3 extends over 15 amino acids. Trimming took 6 bases from V and 5 from J; bases not matched to a gene: 13. The data stem from a study of cytomegalovirus exposure and HLA in healthy donors. Method: immunoSEQ multiplex PCR; TCRdb's copy keeps in-frame clones and lacks some. The profile covers approximately 82,000 clones, with about 92% appearing a single time and 0.67% taken by the ten largest. The sequencing sample was made of PBMCs. The clonotype originates from a man between 18 and 35 years old in good health and CMV-seronegative. The J gene is TRBJ2-7, the V gene TRBV27; 7 bases are shared with TRBD1. DNA of the CDR3: TGTGCCAGCAGGCTTAAGGGGGCGAATTCTGACGAGCAGTACTTC. Its translation is CASRLKGANSDEQYF.